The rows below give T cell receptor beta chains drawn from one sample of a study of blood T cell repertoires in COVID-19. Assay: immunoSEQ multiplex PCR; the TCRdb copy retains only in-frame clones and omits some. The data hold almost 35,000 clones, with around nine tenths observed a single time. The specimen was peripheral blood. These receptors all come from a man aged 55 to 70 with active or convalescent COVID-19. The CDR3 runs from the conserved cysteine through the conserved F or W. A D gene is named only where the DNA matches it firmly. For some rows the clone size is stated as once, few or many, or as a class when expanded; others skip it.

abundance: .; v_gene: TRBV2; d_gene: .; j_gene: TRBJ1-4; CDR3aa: CASLGGRVNEKLFF; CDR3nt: TGTGCCAGCCTGGGGGGTCGGGTTAATGAAAAACTGTTTTTT
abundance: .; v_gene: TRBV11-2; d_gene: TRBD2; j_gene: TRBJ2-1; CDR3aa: CASGSGTAYNEQFF; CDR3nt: TGTGCCAGTGGGAGCGGGACGGCATACAATGAGCAGTTCTTC
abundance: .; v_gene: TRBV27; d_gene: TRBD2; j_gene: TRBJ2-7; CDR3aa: CASSYRGGVLSSYEQYF; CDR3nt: TGTGCCAGCAGTTACCGCGGGGGGGTGCTAAGCTCCTACGAGCAGTACTTC
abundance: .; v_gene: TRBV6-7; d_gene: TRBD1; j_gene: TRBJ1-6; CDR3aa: CVSFFYSPGTDYNSPLHF; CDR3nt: TGTGTCAGTTTTTTCTACTCCCCCGGGACAGACTATAATTCACCCCTCCACTTT
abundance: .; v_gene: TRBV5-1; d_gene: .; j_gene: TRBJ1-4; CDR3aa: CASSQSQKEKLFF; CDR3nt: TGCGCCAGCAGCCAGTCGCAAAAAGAAAAACTGTTTTTT
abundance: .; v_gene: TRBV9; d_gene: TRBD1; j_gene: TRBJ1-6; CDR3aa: CASSALGQGASPLHF; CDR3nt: TGTGCCAGCAGCGCCCTCGGACAGGGGGCTTCACCCCTCCACTTT
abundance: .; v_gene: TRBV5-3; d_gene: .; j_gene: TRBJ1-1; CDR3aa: CARSLGRNTEAFF; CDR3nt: TGTGCCAGAAGCTTGGGCAGGAACACTGAAGCTTTCTTT
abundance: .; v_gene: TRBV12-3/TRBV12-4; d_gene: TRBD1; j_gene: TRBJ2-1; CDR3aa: CASRSTGGNEQFF; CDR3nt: TGTGCCAGCAGAAGCACAGGGGGCAATGAGCAGTTCTTC
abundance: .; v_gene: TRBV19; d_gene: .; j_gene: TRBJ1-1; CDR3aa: CASSPRTVNTEAFF; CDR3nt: TGTGCCAGTAGTCCACGGACAGTGAACACTGAAGCTTTCTTT
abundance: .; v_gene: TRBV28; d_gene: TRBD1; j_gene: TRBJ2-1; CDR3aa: CASSLLDRANEQFF; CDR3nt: TGTGCCAGCAGTTTATTGGACAGGGCTAATGAGCAGTTCTTC
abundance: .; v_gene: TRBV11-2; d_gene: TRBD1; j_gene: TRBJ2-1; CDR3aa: CASSWLDRVNEQFF; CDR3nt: TGTGCCAGCAGCTGGTTGGACAGGGTCAATGAGCAGTTCTTC
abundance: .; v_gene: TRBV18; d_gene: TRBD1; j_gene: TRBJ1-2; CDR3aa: CASSPLTGVDMDGYTF; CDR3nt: TGTGCCAGCTCACCACTCACAGGGGTTGATATGGATGGCTACACCTTC
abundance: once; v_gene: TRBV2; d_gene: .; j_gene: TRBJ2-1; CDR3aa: CASSGQQVRSEQFF; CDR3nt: TGTGCCAGCAGTGGGCAGCAGGTACGAAGTGAGCAGTTCTTC
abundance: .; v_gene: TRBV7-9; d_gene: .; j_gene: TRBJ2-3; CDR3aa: CASSLALPSTDTQYF; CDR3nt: TGTGCCAGCAGCTTAGCCCTACCTAGCACAGATACGCAGTATTTT
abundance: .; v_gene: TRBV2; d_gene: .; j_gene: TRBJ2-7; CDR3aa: CASSKSSYEQYF; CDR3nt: TGTGCCAGCAGTAAATCGTCCTACGAGCAGTACTTC
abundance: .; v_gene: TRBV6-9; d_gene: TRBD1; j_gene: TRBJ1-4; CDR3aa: CASSFPGQTNEKLFF; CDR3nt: TGTGCCAGCAGTTTTCCGGGACAGACTAATGAAAAACTGTTTTTT
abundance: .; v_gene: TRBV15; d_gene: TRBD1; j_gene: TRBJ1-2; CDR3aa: CATSRDRTGVGYGYTF; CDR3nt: TGTGCCACCAGCAGAGATCGGACAGGGGTAGGCTATGGCTACACCTTC
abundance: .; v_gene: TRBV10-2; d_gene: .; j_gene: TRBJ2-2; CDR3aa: CASRGTVNTGELFF; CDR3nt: TGCGCCAGCAGGGGTACAGTGAACACCGGGGAGCTGTTTTTT
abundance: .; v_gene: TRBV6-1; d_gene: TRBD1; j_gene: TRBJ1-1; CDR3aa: CASSEVRTGGVTEAFF; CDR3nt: TGTGCCAGCAGTGAAGTACGGACAGGGGGGGTCACTGAAGCTTTCTTT
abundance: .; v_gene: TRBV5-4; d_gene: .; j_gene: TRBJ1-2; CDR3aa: CASSLAREENYGYTF; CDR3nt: TGTGCCAGCAGCTTGGCGAGGGAAGAGAACTATGGCTACACCTTC
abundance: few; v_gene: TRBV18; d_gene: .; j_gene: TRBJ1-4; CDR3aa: CASSPQGDEKLFF; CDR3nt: TGTGCCAGCTCACCACAGGGGGATGAAAAACTGTTTTTT
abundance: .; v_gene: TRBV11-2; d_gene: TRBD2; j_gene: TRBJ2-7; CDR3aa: CASSLDGPGGLYEQYF; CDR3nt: TGTGCCAGCAGCTTAGATGGCCCGGGAGGGCTGTACGAGCAGTACTTC
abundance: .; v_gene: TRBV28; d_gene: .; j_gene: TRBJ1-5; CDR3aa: CASTPGGSNQPQHF; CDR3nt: TGTGCCAGCACTCCCGGCGGTAGCAATCAGCCCCAGCATTTT
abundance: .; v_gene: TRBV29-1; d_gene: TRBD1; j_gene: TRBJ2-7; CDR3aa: CSVEDRDSYEQYF; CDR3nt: TGCAGCGTTGAGGACAGGGACTCCTACGAGCAGTACTTC
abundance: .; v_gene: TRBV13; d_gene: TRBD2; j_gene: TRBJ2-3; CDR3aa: CASSLITSGGSDTQYF; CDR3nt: TGTGCCAGCAGCTTAATAACTAGCGGGGGGTCAGATACGCAGTATTTT
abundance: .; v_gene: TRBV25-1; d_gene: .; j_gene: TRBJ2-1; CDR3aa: CASTKDSSNSYNEQFF; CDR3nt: TGTGCCAGCACGAAGGACAGTTCTAACTCCTACAATGAGCAGTTCTTC